The rows below give T cell receptor beta chains drawn from one sample of a study of shared clonotypes between healthy human individuals. The table came from immunoSEQ multiplex PCR; TCRdb's copy has only in-frame clones and leaves some out. The sample gives 1.5 million to 2.5 million clones, about 95% of which show up once; roughly 1.2% is in the top ten. Sequencing was done on a sample of naive CD8+ T cells sorted from blood. The receptors come from a man younger than 35 in good health. Both conserved end residues are part of each CDR3. The order of the fields is J gene, V gene, D gene, CDR3 protein. D genes are given only for firm matches.

J: TRBJ1-1; V: TRBV28; D: -; CDR3: CASSLWGGHTEAFF
J: TRBJ2-5; V: TRBV10-3; D: TRBD1; CDR3: CAISETDRGEETQYF
J: TRBJ2-2; V: TRBV9; D: -; CDR3: CASSVGQRAGELFF
J: TRBJ2-7; V: TRBV9; D: TRBD2; CDR3: CASSVGTSGYEQYF
J: TRBJ2-6; V: TRBV9; D: -; CDR3: CASSGNNVLTF
J: TRBJ2-5; V: TRBV6-1; D: TRBD2; CDR3: CASSEDGGGFKRPQYF
J: TRBJ1-2; V: TRBV7-8; D: -; CDR3: CASSESGHNYGYTF
J: TRBJ2-7; V: TRBV7-8; D: TRBD1; CDR3: CASSLGQGAYEQYF
J: TRBJ2-1; V: TRBV28; D: -; CDR3: CASSIPTESSYNEQFF
J: TRBJ1-3; V: TRBV4-1; D: -; CDR3: CASSRQVGPNTIYF
J: TRBJ2-5; V: TRBV5-4; D: -; CDR3: CASSLRLEETQYF
J: TRBJ2-7; V: TRBV5-4; D: TRBD1; CDR3: CASSEVAGTGSYEQYF
J: TRBJ1-6; V: TRBV9; D: -; CDR3: CASSVGGSTPLHF
J: TRBJ2-7; V: TRBV10-1; D: -; CDR3: CASSDYSYEQYF
J: TRBJ2-3; V: TRBV28; D: -; CDR3: CASSLRGADTQYF
J: TRBJ2-7; V: TRBV6-1; D: -; CDR3: CASSESSALVYEQYF
J: TRBJ1-1; V: TRBV28; D: -; CDR3: CASSFTTGRDTEAFF
J: TRBJ2-1; V: TRBV7-9; D: TRBD2; CDR3: CASSLVLAGGPGNEQFF
J: TRBJ1-5; V: TRBV19; D: -; CDR3: CASNSFYSNQPQHF
J: TRBJ1-3; V: TRBV25-1; D: -; CDR3: CASSEGTSGNTIYF
J: TRBJ2-7; V: TRBV4-1; D: TRBD1; CDR3: CASSQGDRAYEQYF
J: TRBJ2-1; V: TRBV7-8; D: TRBD2; CDR3: CASSLLGGRGNEQFF
J: TRBJ2-5; V: TRBV5-6; D: -; CDR3: CASSLAQGQETQYF
J: TRBJ2-7; V: TRBV4-3; D: TRBD1; CDR3: CASSARTGGYYEQYF
J: TRBJ2-1; V: TRBV6-5; D: -; CDR3: CATTRYPSSYNEQFF
J: TRBJ1-5; V: TRBV2; D: -; CDR3: CASSRTGVSNQPQHF
J: TRBJ1-4; V: TRBV2; D: -; CDR3: CASTQGATNEKLFF
J: TRBJ1-4; V: TRBV27; D: -; CDR3: CASSSRGWEKLFF
J: TRBJ2-2; V: TRBV19; D: TRBD1; CDR3: CASSMDREANTGELFF
J: TRBJ1-5; V: TRBV28; D: -; CDR3: CASSFSQNGNQPQHF
J: TRBJ2-7; V: TRBV5-5; D: -; CDR3: CASSSLEQASYEQYF
J: TRBJ1-2; V: TRBV12-5; D: -; CDR3: CASGPDGYTF
J: TRBJ2-7; V: TRBV29-1; D: -; CDR3: CSVEGGKSYEQYF